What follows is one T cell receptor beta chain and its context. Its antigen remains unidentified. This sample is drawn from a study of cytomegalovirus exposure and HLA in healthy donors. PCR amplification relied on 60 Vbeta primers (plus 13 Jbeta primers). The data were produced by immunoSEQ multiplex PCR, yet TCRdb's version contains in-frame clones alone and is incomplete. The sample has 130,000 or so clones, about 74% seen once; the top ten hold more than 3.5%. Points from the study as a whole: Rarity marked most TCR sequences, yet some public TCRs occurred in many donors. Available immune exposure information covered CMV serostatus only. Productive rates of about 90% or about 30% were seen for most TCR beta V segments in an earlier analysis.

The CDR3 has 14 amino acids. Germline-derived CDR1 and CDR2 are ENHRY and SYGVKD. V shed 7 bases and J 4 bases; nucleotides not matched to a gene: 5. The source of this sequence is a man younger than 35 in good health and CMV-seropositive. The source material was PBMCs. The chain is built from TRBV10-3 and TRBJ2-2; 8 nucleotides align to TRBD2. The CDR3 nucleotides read TGTGCCATCAACCAGCGGGAGTTCACCGGGGAGCTGTTTTTT. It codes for CAINQREFTGELFF.